A selection of T cell receptor beta chains follows, all from one sample in a study of blood T cells in healthy people across ages. TCRdb called the 5' RACE reads again in MiXCR, with one record for every CDR3 protein. The sample lists 900,000 to 950,000 distinct CDR3 sequences; roughly 28% were seen once. The same sample was also studied in work on T cells of mothers and their children.

The sequenced material came from blood. These TCRs come from a woman between 40 and 55 years old in good health. CDR3s include the opening cysteine and the closing phenylalanine or tryptophan. A D gene is named only where the DNA matches it firmly.

D gene,J gene,V gene,CDR3 protein
TRBD1,TRBJ2-1,TRBV28,CASSPLRDRDVNEQFF
.,TRBJ2-5,TRBV5-6,CASSSADGQETQYF
.,TRBJ2-3,TRBV5-1,CASSPGEYTQYF
.,TRBJ2-7,TRBV6-5,CASSYEVTDEQYF
.,TRBJ1-6,TRBV5-1,CASSLAGGRYSPLHF
.,TRBJ1-5,TRBV7-2,CASSYSWGRHNQPQHF
.,TRBJ2-2,TRBV28,CASSLASVTGELFF
TRBD2,TRBJ2-1,TRBV12-3/TRBV12-4,CASSGSALAGGYEQFF
.,.,TRBV7-9,CASRTIDPRSYNEQYF
.,TRBJ2-5,TRBV24-1,CATSDTLERGKETQYF
.,TRBJ1-2,TRBV4-3,CASSQVIGENYGYTF
.,TRBJ2-3,TRBV7-2,CASGLGGADTQYF
TRBD2,TRBJ2-3,TRBV6-1,CASSEQAGFTDTQYF
.,TRBJ2-1,TRBV5-1,CASSSPSSYNEQFF
TRBD1,TRBJ1-2,TRBV19,CASSKDRALYGYTF
TRBD2,TRBJ2-5,TRBV7-2,CASSLVLAGGGETQYF
.,TRBJ1-4,TRBV20-1,CSAKGSRANLNEKLFF
.,TRBJ2-7,TRBV4-3,CASSIGQAGFYEQYF
TRBD1,TRBJ2-1,TRBV5-1,CASSSTIQGASYNEQFF
.,TRBJ2-2,TRBV6-2/TRBV6-3,CASSIRLNTGELFF
.,TRBJ2-1,TRBV18,CASSPRQRVRNNEQFF
TRBD1,TRBJ2-3,TRBV7-6,CASSLLGQGSDTQYF
.,TRBJ2-3,TRBV5-5,CASSPGLAMSTDTQYF
TRBD1,TRBJ2-4,TRBV4-3,CASSQESGQGAKNIQYF
TRBD1,TRBJ1-1,TRBV25-1,CASSPRTGGSTEAFF
TRBD2,TRBJ2-3,TRBV20-1,CSLGGTSRSGGTQYF
.,TRBJ2-7,TRBV18,CASSPDGVSYEQYF
.,TRBJ1-6,TRBV20-1,CSAHGGAGRNSPLHF
.,TRBJ2-1,TRBV7-2,CASSSGTRRFF
TRBD1,TRBJ2-7,TRBV6-2/TRBV6-3,CASTTGQSYEQYF
TRBD1,TRBJ2-3,TRBV6-5,CASSYTYRGLKDTQYF
.,TRBJ1-2,TRBV28,CASSLRPPPANYGYTF
.,TRBJ1-1,TRBV7-2,CASSLAPAGAFF
TRBD1,TRBJ1-4,TRBV6-5,CASSRQGTTNEKLFF
TRBD1,TRBJ1-2,TRBV10-3,CAISGGQGQNYGYTF
TRBD1,TRBJ1-4,TRBV6-5,CASRARGLEKLFF
.,TRBJ2-5,TRBV9,CASSSAGASSLYGQYF
TRBD1,TRBJ2-7,TRBV7-2,CASSAYRGPYEQYF
.,TRBJ2-7,TRBV18,CASSPAGDEQYF
TRBD1,TRBJ2-7,TRBV7-8,CASSLWTGGSNEQYF
.,TRBJ2-3,TRBV20-1,CSARDLTAGQSTDTQYF
TRBD2,TRBJ2-7,TRBV5-5,CASVPGGLRSYEQYF
.,TRBJ2-1,TRBV7-2,CASSPQGSDNEQFF
.,TRBJ1-2,TRBV9,CASAGHSGLDYGYTF
.,TRBJ1-2,TRBV7-2,CVSTAGANYGYTF
TRBD2,TRBJ2-3,TRBV7-2,CASSFSRTSGGNTDTQYF
TRBD1,TRBJ2-1,TRBV27,CASSLNRGHEQFF
TRBD2,TRBJ2-1,TRBV11-3,CASSLEGLAGYNEQFF
.,TRBJ2-1,TRBV12-3/TRBV12-4,CASSAPGLLTNEQFF
TRBD1,.,TRBV12-3/TRBV12-4,CASSTRQGNEQYF
.,TRBJ2-1,TRBV5-1,CAGSEQGMNYNEQFF